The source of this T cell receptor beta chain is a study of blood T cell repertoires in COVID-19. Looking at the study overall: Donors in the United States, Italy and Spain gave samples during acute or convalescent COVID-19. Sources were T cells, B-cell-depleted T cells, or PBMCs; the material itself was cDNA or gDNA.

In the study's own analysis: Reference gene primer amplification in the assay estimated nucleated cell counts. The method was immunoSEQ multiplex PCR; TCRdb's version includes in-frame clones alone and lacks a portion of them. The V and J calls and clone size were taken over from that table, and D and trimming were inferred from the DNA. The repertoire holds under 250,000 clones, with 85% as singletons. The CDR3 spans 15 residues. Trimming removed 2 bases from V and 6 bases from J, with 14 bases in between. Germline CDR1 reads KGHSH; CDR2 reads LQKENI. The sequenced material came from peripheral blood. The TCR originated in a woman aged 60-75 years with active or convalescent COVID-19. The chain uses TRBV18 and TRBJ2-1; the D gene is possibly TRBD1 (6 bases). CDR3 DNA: TGTGCCAGCTCACCAGGGGGCGGGTCTTTCAATGAGCAGTTCTTC. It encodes CASSPGGGSFNEQFF.